This T cell receptor (beta chain) originates from a study of blood T cell repertoires in COVID-19 (dated by TCRdb to 2018 to 2020). Turning to the overall study: Collaborator samples came from the United States, Italy and Spain and covered acute and convalescent phases of COVID-19. The sample metadata nearly always contained a de-identified subject ID, COVID-19 status, age in years and sex. The repertoires were made available in a free public database intended to serve as a resource for research on the immune response to SARS-CoV-2. Samples came from the ongoing ImmuneRACE study (first 160 participants) plus 1,254 subjects from 6 global collaborators. Deeply sampled blood TCRbeta repertoires from subjects exposed to, actively infected with, or recovered from COVID-19 were included in the dataset. Where available, HLA class I and class II types were taken from metadata supplied by the sample provider and were not determined by assay-based typing. The prospective study material was composed of cDNA or gDNA derived from T cells, B-cell-depleted T cells, or PBMCs. On the study overall, not on this receptor specifically: How much clinical and demographic metadata was included differed by source and by participant, and the metadata was provided uncurated.

This clone appeared once. Its antigen remains undetermined. No per-base quality is available; no much larger clone lies one base away. Whole blood was collected in K2EDTA tubes by collaborating institutions according to the institutions' own protocols. For TCRbeta analysis, collaborators shipped samples as frozen whole blood, isolated PBMCs, or DNA extracted from either of those sample types. TCRbeta CDR3 regions were amplified from genomic DNA using the immunoSEQ Assay, a bias-controlled multiplex PCR. Under the source paper's analysis protocol: The number of nucleated cells in each sample was estimated from the amplification of reference gene primers within the assay. Sequence reads were collapsed and filtered to measure the absolute abundance of every unique TCRbeta CDR3 rearrangement. For each sample, productive Simpson clonality was calculated as the square root of Simpson's diversity index over productive rearrangements. TCRdb limited this immuneACCESS table to in-frame rearrangements with V and J called. A share of clones is missing; checked studies link under half to unresolved V genes, and the rest is unexplained. V, J and clone size were drawn from that table, and D and trimming were deduced from the DNA. The table for this sample lists about 18,000 clones; around 90% of them were counted only once. Roughly 16% of the sample is in the top ten clones.

This sequence originates from a human donor in a cohort sampled during active COVID-19. Sequencing was done on a sample of peripheral blood.

CDR3 protein: CAGWAGGTDTQYF. The bases are TGTGCCGGGTGGGCAGGGGGAACAGATACGCAGTATTTT. The sequence links TRBV30 to TRBJ2-3; 7 of the junction bases match TRBD1. CDR1 and CDR2, looked up from the germline V gene (reference sequence), are GTSNPN and SVGIG. The CDR3 contains 13 residues, cysteine and phenylalanine counted. Of all the DNA, just the CDR3 is kept, 39 bases in frame from base 1. The germline V end is reduced by 8 bases and the J end by 3 bases; junction bases left unmatched: 8.